This T cell receptor beta chain was retrieved from a study of blood T cells in healthy people across ages. Broader study findings: Diversity estimates from one million T cells were considered underestimates.

Together with a sample-barcoded 5' primer, a J-beta primer mix was included in a second PCR lasting about 6 to 11 cycles. A template-switch adaptor that had 12 random nucleotides put a tag on each cDNA molecule. CDR3-containing paired-end reads numbered at least 2.5 million in each sample. From the 5' RACE reads, TCRdb called clonotypes with MiXCR, one entry per CDR3 protein. The repertoire holds roughly 1.5 million distinct CDR3 sequences, less than 45% seen once, with 4% in the top ten. Healthy Caucasian individuals from Russia aged roughly 6 to 100 served as donors. A note on this clonotype: Its antigen is still unknown.

The CDR3 extends over 15 amino acids. The ends lost 5 bases at V and 3 bases at J; junction bases unmatched: 6. Looked up from germline, CDR1 is SEHNR and CDR2 is FQNEAQ (reference sequence). V gene TRBV7-9 combines with J gene TRBJ2-1; 8 bases match TRBD2. Material: blood. The receptor was derived from a young woman in good health. Here the CDR3 reads CASSQAGEYYNEQFF. CDR3 DNA: TGTGCCAGCAGCCAAGCGGGAGAATACTACAATGAGCAGTTCTTC.